This TCR beta chain came from a study of early T cells in non-severe SARS-CoV-2 infection. Unique molecular identifiers tagged individual cDNA molecules. TCRdb fed the 5' RACE reads into MiXCR, producing one record per CDR3 protein. The sample includes under 45,000 distinct CDR3 sequences, roughly 7.9% of them seen just once. This specimen was whole blood, taken at baseline. The sequence came from an adult who was a healthcare worker with PCR-confirmed SARS-CoV-2 infection or an uninfected control (not recorded which).

CDR3 protein: CASSISGGGAKNIQYF. CDR3 nucleotides: TGTGCCAGTAGTATTAGCGGGGGAGGGGCCAAAAACATTCAGTACTTC. The chain has TRBV19 and TRBJ2-4; the match to TRBD2 covers 9 bases. CDR3 length: 16 residues. V was clipped by 3 bases and J by 1 base; unmatched bases: 4. Per germline, CDR1 LNHDA and CDR2 SQIVND (reference sequence).